A single TCR beta chain is shown here with its context. This sample was taken from a study of beta chain features in type 1 diabetes. The wider study: Across the samples, some 99 million sorted cells were examined in total.

As every portion of the isolated RNA was reverse transcribed, the sequencing read expressed TCRB transcripts. Samples of naive, central memory and regulatory T cells yielded a mean of around 3.4 million reads. The method was immunoSEQ multiplex PCR; TCRdb's version includes in-frame clones alone and lacks a portion of them. The repertoire holds approximately 400,000 clones, over 12% seen once, with approximately 0.019% in the top ten. Germline loops: CDR1 SGHVS, CDR2 FQNEAQ. This CDR3 is built from 15 residues. V lost 9 bases and J 0 bases, leaving 12 bases between the germline ends. The single heparinised draw taken from each donor contained about 110 mL of blood on average. Via the markers CD45RO/CCR7/CD25/CD127/CD95/CD27, stem cell-like memory, regulatory, central memory and naive CD4+ cells were sorted.

Material for sequencing was naive CD4+ T cells from blood. The clonotype was recovered from a woman aged 18-29 years in good health. V is TRBV7-8 and J is TRBJ2-6; a weak D match, TRBD1 (5 bases). DNA for the CDR3: TGTGCCAGTAGTAAGGGGCCCTCTGGGGCCAACGTCCTGACTTTC. Its translation: CASSKGPSGANVLTF. The whole variable domain, remainder taken from reference TRBV7-8 and TRBJ2-6, is GAGVSQSPRYKVAKRGQDVALRCDPISGHVSLFWYQQALGQGPEFLTYFQNEAQLDKSGLPSDRFFAERPEGSVSTLKIQRTQQEDSAVYLCASSKGPSGANVLTFGAGSRLTVL.